This T cell receptor (beta chain) was obtained from a study of blood T cells in healthy people across ages. Germline CDR1 is DFQATT and CDR2 is SNEGSKA (reference sequence). V dropped 4 bases and J dropped 2; count of bases not matched to a gene: 9. This CDR3 has 16 residues. A J-beta primer mix and a sample-barcoded 5' primer were used in a second PCR of roughly 6 to 11 cycles. MiXCR, applied by TCRdb to the 5' RACE reads, yields one record per CDR3 protein. The table lists about 720,000 distinct CDR3 sequences, about a fifth of them singletons. Sequences were obtained from blood. This chain joins TRBV20-1 and TRBJ2-3, with 10 bases that match TRBD2. The TCR sequence derives from a man between 70 and 80 years old in good health. CDR3 in DNA: TGCAGTGCTACCCCAGAGGGGACTAGCGCCACAGATACGCAGTATTTT. Protein: CSATPEGTSATDTQYF.